Presented here are 9 T cell receptor beta chains from one specimen sequenced in a study of blood T cell repertoires in COVID-19. Clones were sequenced by immunoSEQ multiplex PCR, and TCRdb holds only the in-frame ones, with some missing. The repertoire consists of approximately 280,000 clones, with 70% to 85% occurring once and the leading ten covering roughly 1.5%. Sequencing was done on a sample of peripheral blood. The receptor set was obtained from a human donor with COVID-19, enrolled during active disease. The donor label of this sample is uncertain.

The genes are TRBV10-2 and TRBJ1-1, with 10 bases matching TRBD1. CDR1 is WSHSY, CDR2 SAAADI, per germline. The CDR3 contains 15 residues. V was pared by 6 bases and J by 4 bases, with 8 bases of the junction left unmatched. The CDR3 DNA is TGCGCCAGCAGCGTGACAGGGGGCGCCCCCACTGAAGCTTTCTTT. Protein: CASSVTGGAPTEAFF.

The chain's CDR3 is CASSTSDRVAGELFF. The CDR3 coding sequence is TGTGCCAGCTCAACAAGTGACAGGGTGGCCGGGGAGCTGTTTTTT. This rearrangement joins TRBV18 to TRBJ2-2, with 7 bases aligning to TRBD1. Per the germline V gene, CDR1 is KGHSH and CDR2 is LQKENI. CDR3 length: 15 residues. V gave up 5 bases and J gave up 6 bases; unmatched junction bases: 9. The whole variable domain, remainder taken from reference TRBV18 and TRBJ2-2, is NAGVMQNPRHLVRRRGQEARLRCSPMKGHSHVYWYRQLPEEGLKFMVYLQKENIIDESGMPKERFSAEFPKEGPSILRIQQVVRGDSAAYFCASSTSDRVAGELFFGEGSRLTVL.

The CDR3 protein is CASSGELLISSTDTQYF. CDR3 coding DNA: TGTGCCAGCAGCGGAGAGTTACTCATCTCTAGCACAGATACGCAGTATTTT. The chain is built from TRBV5-4 and TRBJ2-3; D call uncertain. The germline gives CDR1 SGHNT, CDR2 YYREEE (reference sequence). The CDR3 totals 17 residues. The V and J ends lost 4 bases and 0 bases respectively, with 18 bases between them.

J is TRBJ2-5 and V is TRBV5-1; TRBD2 aligns across 8 bases. The germline CDR1 and CDR2 sequences are SGHRS and YFSETQ. Unmatched junction bases numbered 7, after V lost 0 bases and J lost 0 bases. This CDR3 has 17 residues. The CDR3 is CASSLALTSANQETQYF. The CDR3 coding sequence is TGCGCCAGCAGCTTGGCCCTGACTAGCGCCAACCAAGAGACCCAGTACTTC.

In regard to this clone: At the DNA level, this CDR3 is encoded by other sequences in the same sample as well. The CDR3 here is CASSLSYEQYF. CDR3 sequence (DNA): TGTGCCAGCAGCTTGAGTTACGAGCAGTACTTC. This chain connects TRBV7-9 to TRBJ2-7; D gene ambiguous. V was shortened by 3 bases and J by 4 bases, with 4 bases between the two germline ends. Germline-derived CDR1 and CDR2 are SEHNR and FQNEAQ (reference sequence). The CDR3 runs to 11 residues.

The genes are TRBV30 and TRBJ2-2; a weak D match, TRBD1 (6 bases). CDR3 length: 15 amino acids. Germline V gene sequence: CDR1 GTSNPN, CDR2 SVGIG (reference sequence). Trimming removed 2 bases from V and 1 base from J, with 11 bases in between. The CDR3: CAWSRQAMNTGELFF. CDR3 nucleotides: TGTGCCTGGAGTAGACAGGCTATGAACACCGGGGAGCTGTTTTTT.

The V call is TRBV9, the J call TRBJ2-2, with D uncertain. Trimming pared 0 bases from V and 6 bases from J, leaving 12 bases between. CDR3 size: 15 residues. CDR1 is SGDLS and CDR2 is YYNGEE in the germline V gene. The CDR3 DNA follows: TGTGCCAGCAGCGTAGATGATAGCCTCGCCGGGGAGCTGTTTTTT. It translates to CASSVDDSLAGELFF.

The rearrangement joins TRBV21-1 to TRBJ2-1; the table's TRBD1 call for D was not verified on the DNA. TRBV21-1 is listed as a pseudogene. This CDR3 comprises 18 residues. The CDR3, as DNA: TGTGCCAGCAGCAAAAGGGAAGGGACAGGGAGCTCCTACAATGAGCAGTTCTTC. This encodes CASSKREGTGSSYNEQFF.

The chain links TRBV10-3 to TRBJ1-2; 8 bases fit TRBD1. The CDR3 runs to 14 residues. With V trimmed by 2 bases and J by 7 bases, 6 bases remained unmatched. Germline V lookup: CDR1 ENHRY, CDR2 SYGVKD. Here the CDR3 DNA reads TGTGCCATCAGTGAGACAGGGGGAGTGGTTGGCTACACCTTC. This sequence encodes CAISETGGVVGYTF.